This T cell receptor (beta chain) was profiled in a study of shared T cell receptors in the human thymus. The germline CDR1 and CDR2 sequences are MGHDK and SYGVNS. The ends lost 6 bases at V and 7 bases at J; junction bases unmatched: 12. The CDR3 extends over 17 amino acids. Generated by immunoSEQ multiplex PCR, the TCRdb table keeps only in-frame clones and is missing some. The sample holds hundreds of thousands of clones; roughly 90% are singletons and the top ten take 0.0095% to 0.013%. These data are also associated with another study on human thymus T cells. Per that paper: Corrective surgery for congenital heart defects was being performed on the healthy Finnish infants who served as donors. Related work found strong thymic repertoire overlap between unrelated individuals.

The receptor was derived from a boy less than two years old with a congenital heart defect. Input material: thymocytes. The chain carries TRBV25-1 and TRBJ2-7; the match to TRBD2 covers 16 bases. Here the CDR3 reads CASRSPGLAGGRGEQYF. CDR3 DNA: TGTGCCAGCAGATCCCCGGGACTAGCGGGAGGGCGGGGTGAGCAGTACTTC.